This TCR beta chain was recovered during a study of blood T cell repertoires in COVID-19 (dated by TCRdb to about 2020). Study-wide context: Collaborator samples came from the United States, Italy and Spain and covered acute and convalescent phases of COVID-19. The material from the prospective study consisted of cDNA or gDNA derived from T cells, B-cell-depleted T cells, or PBMCs. The dataset comprised deeply sampled blood TCRbeta repertoires from subjects exposed to, actively infected with, or recovered from COVID-19. The repertoires were released in a freely available public database intended as a resource for research on the immune response to SARS-CoV-2. The samples were drawn from the first 160 participants of the ongoing ImmuneRACE study and from 950 to 1,500 subjects provided by 6 global collaborators. The sample metadata nearly always contained a de-identified subject ID, COVID-19 status, age in years and sex. Where available, HLA class I and class II types were obtained from metadata supplied by the sample provider rather than from assay-based typing.

The collaborating institutions used their own protocols to collect whole blood in K2EDTA tubes. For TCRbeta analysis, collaborators shipped samples as frozen whole blood, isolated PBMCs, or DNA extracted from either of those sample types. With respect to this clone: Its antigen has not been determined. No much larger clone exists at a distance of one base, and base qualities are not known.

TCRbeta CDR3 regions were amplified from genomic DNA using the immunoSEQ Assay, a bias-controlled multiplex PCR. The published analysis was carried out like this. Nucleated cell counts per sample were estimated from amplification of reference gene primers within the assay. To quantify the absolute abundance of each unique TCRbeta CDR3 rearrangement, sequence reads were collapsed and filtered. Productive Simpson clonality was computed per sample as the square root of Simpson's diversity index over productive rearrangements. TCRdb stores this immuneACCESS table with in-frame sequences only. Part of the clones is absent; in the studies checked, under half of the shortfall reflects unresolved V genes, and no reason is known for the rest. Clone size and the V and J calls come from that table; the DNA yielded D and trimming. The sample table contains under 70,000 clones; only one count was recorded for roughly 90% of them. The ten largest clones take up roughly 15% of the sample.

Measured from the cysteine to the phenylalanine, the CDR3 is 14 residues long. The only DNA kept is the CDR3, 42 bases in frame from the first base. Overall results and qualifications from the work: The quantity of clinical and demographic metadata differed by source and by participant and was supplied without curation.

This sequence uses TRBV21-1 and TRBJ1-5. TRBV21-1 is termed a pseudogene. Sequenced input: peripheral blood. This clonotype was sampled from a man aged 80 or over with acute or convalescent COVID-19. The DNA sequence is given as TGTGCCAGCAGCAAAGCCCTTTCGGAGCAGCCCCAGCATTTT. Its translation reads: CASSKALSEQPQHF.